A selection of T cell receptor beta chains follows, all from one sample in a study of T cell repertoires in cytomegalovirus infection. TCRdb processed the reads anew with MiXCR; each CDR3 protein has one entry. The repertoire includes about 360,000 distinct CDR3 sequences, about a sixth of them detected once, and approximately 10% sits in the top ten. The source material was PBMCs. These receptors originate from a human donor in good health (CMV status not recorded). Some clones in this sample may be carry-over from other donors' samples. Each CDR3 is given with its conserved first and last residue. A D gene is named only where the DNA matches it firmly. Clone size appears in some rows only: once, few, many, or a class for an expanded clone.

V gene	D gene	clone size	J gene	CDR3 DNA	CDR3 protein
TRBV7-8	.	many	TRBJ2-7	TGTGCCAGCAGCTTTGGGAGACCCGAAAATACCTACGAGCAGTACTTC	CASSFGRPENTYEQYF
TRBV14	.	once	TRBJ2-3	TGTGCCAGCAGCCATCCAACAGATACGCAGTATTTT	CASSHPTDTQYF
TRBV6-5	TRBD2	many	TRBJ2-1	TGTGCCAGCAGGGACCGCGGGAGCTACAATGAGCAGTTCTTC	CASRDRGSYNEQFF
TRBV7-2	.	many	TRBJ1-3	TGTGCCAGCAGCTTAGTCCTCCCACCTGAGGCAAACACCATATATTTT	CASSLVLPPEANTIYF
TRBV20-1	TRBD2	once	TRBJ2-5	TGCAGTGCCTTAACTAGCGGGGGGCAAGAGACCCAGTACTTC	CSALTSGGQETQYF
TRBV5-3	TRBD2	few	TRBJ2-1	TGTGCCAGAAGCTTACCATCTCGTTCACGCGGGAGCCCCAACAATGAGCAGTTCTTC	CARSLPSRSRGSPNNEQFF
TRBV5-5	.	.	TRBJ1-6	TGTGCCAGCAGCCCGGACTTTTCACCCCTCCACTTT	CASSPDFSPLHF
TRBV7-2	.	many	TRBJ2-2	TGTGCCAGCAGCCTTCGGATAGCGGTGCTGAACACCGGGGAGCTGTTTTTT	CASSLRIAVLNTGELFF
TRBV19	TRBD2	few	TRBJ2-7	TGTGCCAGTAGTATCCCAGGGAAGGCGCTAGCGGCTACCATGACCTACGAGCAGTACTTC	CASSIPGKALAATMTYEQYF
TRBV7-2	.	many	TRBJ2-7	TGTGCCAGCAGCTTAAATCCTAGCGAGCAGTACTTC	CASSLNPSEQYF
TRBV12-3/TRBV12-4	.	many	TRBJ1-5	TGTGCCAGCAGTTCCGAAGGACAGAGCTATCAGCCCCAGCATTTT	CASSSEGQSYQPQHF
TRBV7-2	.	many	TRBJ2-1	TGTGCCAGCAGACTGAGATACAATGAGCAGTTCTTC	CASRLRYNEQFF
TRBV7-2	TRBD2	many	TRBJ2-7	TGTGCCAGCAGCGCCACTAGCGGGAGGTTCTACGAGCAGTACTTC	CASSATSGRFYEQYF
TRBV11-2	.	many	TRBJ2-3	TGTGCCAGCAGCTTTTACAGGGAAGATACGCAGTATTTT	CASSFYREDTQYF
TRBV7-2	.	many	TRBJ2-5	TGTGCCAGCAGCTTCAGGGCTGGGGAGACCCAGTACTTC	CASSFRAGETQYF
TRBV4-3	.	few	TRBJ2-5	TGCGCCAGCAGCCAAGTGGAGGGCGGGGAGACCCAGTACTTC	CASSQVEGGETQYF
TRBV5-4	.	.	TRBJ2-1	TGTGCCAGCAGCTCCCGTACACGGTACAATGAGCAGTTCTTC	CASSSRTRYNEQFF
TRBV5-5	.	.	TRBJ2-7	TGTGCCAGCAGCTCCCCGGGGCGGGGCGACGAGCAGTACTTC	CASSSPGRGDEQYF